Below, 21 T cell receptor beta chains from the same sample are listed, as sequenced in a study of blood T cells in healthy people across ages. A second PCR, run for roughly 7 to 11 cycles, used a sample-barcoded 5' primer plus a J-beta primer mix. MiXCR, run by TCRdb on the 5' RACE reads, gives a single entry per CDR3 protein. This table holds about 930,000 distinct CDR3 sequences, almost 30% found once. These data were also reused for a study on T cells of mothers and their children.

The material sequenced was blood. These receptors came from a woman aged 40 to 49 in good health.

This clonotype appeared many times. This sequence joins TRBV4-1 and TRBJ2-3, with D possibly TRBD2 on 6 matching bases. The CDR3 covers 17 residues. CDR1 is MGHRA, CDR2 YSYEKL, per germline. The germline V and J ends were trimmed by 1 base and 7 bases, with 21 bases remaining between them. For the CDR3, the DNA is TGCGCCAGCAGCCAAGGAATGGAGGAGGGTTTTGGGTATACGCAGTATTTT. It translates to CASSQGMEEGFGYTQYF.

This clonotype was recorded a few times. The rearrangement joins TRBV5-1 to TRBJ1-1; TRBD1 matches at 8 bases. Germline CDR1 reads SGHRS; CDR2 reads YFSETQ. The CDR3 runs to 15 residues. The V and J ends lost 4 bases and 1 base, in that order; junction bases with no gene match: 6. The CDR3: CASSTGQGQNTEAFF. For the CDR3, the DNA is TGCGCCAGCAGCACCGGACAGGGACAGAACACTGAAGCTTTCTTT.

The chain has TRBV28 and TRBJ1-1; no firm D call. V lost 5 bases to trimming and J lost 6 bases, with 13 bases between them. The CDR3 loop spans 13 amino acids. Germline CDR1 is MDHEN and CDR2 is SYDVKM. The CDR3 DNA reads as TGTGCCAGCAGTCTTGATTACCCTCCTGAAGCTTTCTTT. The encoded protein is CASSLDYPPEAFF.

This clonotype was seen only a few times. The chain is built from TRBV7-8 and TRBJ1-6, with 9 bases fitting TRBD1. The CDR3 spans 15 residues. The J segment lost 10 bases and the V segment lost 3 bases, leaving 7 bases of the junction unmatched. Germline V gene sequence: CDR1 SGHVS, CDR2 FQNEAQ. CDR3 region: CASSFLDRGESPLHF. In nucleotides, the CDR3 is TGTGCCAGCAGCTTCTTAGACAGGGGGGAGTCACCCCTCCACTTT.

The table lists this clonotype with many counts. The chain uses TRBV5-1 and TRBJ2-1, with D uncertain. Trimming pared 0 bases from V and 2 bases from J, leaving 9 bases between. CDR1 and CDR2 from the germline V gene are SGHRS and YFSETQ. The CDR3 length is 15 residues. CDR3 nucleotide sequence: TGCGCCAGCAGCTTGGTAGGGCAGGCCTACAATGAGCAGTTCTTC. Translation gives CASSLVGQAYNEQFF.

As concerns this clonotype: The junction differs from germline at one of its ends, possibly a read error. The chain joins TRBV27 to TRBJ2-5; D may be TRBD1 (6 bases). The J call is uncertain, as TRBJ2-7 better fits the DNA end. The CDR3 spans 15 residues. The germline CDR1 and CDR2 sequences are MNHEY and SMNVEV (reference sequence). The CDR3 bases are TGTGCCAGCAGGTGGGTGGGACACATCTCCCACGAGCAGTACTTC. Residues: CASRWVGHISHEQYF.

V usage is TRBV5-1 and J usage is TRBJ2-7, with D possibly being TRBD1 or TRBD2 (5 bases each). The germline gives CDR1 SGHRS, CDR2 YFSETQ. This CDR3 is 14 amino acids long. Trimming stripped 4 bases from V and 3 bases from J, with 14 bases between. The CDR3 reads CASSPGPNFYEQYF. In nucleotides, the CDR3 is TGCGCCAGCAGCCCGGGACCCAACTTCTACGAGCAGTACTTC. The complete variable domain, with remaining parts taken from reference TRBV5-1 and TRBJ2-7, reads KAGVTQTPRYLIKTRGQQVTLSCSPISGHRSVSWYQQTPGQGLQFLFEYFSETQRNKGNFPGRFSGRQFSNSRSEMNVSTLELGDSALYLCASSPGPNFYEQYFGPGTRLTVT.

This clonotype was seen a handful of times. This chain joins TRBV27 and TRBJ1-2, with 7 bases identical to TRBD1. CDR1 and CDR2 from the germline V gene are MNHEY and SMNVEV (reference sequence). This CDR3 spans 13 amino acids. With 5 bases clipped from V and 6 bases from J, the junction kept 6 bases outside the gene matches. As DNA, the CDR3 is TGTGCCAGCAGTGTGACAGGGACACATGGCTACACCTTC. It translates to CASSVTGTHGYTF.

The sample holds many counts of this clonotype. Here the CDR3 reads CASSKGGTTGPGGYTF. In DNA form, the CDR3 reads TGCGCCAGCTCCAAGGGTGGAACTACAGGGCCGGGTGGCTACACCTTC. The chain combines TRBV5-1 with TRBJ1-2; D might be TRBD1 (6 bases). There are 16 residues in the CDR3. Per the germline V gene, CDR1 is SGHRS and CDR2 is YFSETQ. The germline V and J ends were trimmed by 7 bases and 7 bases, with 26 bases remaining between them.

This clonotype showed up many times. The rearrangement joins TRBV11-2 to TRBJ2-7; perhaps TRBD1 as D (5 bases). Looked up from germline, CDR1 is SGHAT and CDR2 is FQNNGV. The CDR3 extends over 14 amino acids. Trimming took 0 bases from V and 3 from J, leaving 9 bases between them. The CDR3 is CASSLDLGVYEQYF. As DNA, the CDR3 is TGTGCCAGCAGCTTAGATTTAGGGGTCTACGAGCAGTACTTC.

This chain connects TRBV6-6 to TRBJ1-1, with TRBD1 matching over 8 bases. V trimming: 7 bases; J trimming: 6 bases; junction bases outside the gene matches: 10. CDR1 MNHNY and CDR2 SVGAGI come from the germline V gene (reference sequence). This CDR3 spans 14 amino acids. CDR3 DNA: TGTGCCAGCATCACGACAGGGGATTTCGCTGAAGCTTTCTTT. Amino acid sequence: CASITTGDFAEAFF.

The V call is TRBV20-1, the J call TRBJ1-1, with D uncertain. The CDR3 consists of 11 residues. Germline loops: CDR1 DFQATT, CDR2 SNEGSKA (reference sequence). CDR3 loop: CSYPYDKRAFF. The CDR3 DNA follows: TGCAGCTATCCGTACGACAAACGAGCTTTCTTT.

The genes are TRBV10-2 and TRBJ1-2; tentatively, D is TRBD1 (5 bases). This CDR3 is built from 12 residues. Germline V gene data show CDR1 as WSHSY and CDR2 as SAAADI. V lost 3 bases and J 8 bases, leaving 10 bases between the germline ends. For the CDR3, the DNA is TGCGCCAGCAGTGAAGTGGGGACGGGCTACACCTTC. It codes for CASSEVGTGYTF.

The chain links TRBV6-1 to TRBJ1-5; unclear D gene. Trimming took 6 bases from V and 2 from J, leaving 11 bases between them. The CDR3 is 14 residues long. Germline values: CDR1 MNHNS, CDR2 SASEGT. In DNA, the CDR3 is TGTGCCAGCAGCGCCATAGGAGGCAATCAGCCCCAGCATTTT. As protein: CASSAIGGNQPQHF.

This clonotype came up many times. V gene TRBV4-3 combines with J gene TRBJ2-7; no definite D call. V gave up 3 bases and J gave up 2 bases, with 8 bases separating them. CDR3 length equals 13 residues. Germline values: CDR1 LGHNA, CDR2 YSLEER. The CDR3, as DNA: TGCGCCAGCAGCCAGGGGATTACCTACGAGCAGTACTTC. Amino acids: CASSQGITYEQYF.

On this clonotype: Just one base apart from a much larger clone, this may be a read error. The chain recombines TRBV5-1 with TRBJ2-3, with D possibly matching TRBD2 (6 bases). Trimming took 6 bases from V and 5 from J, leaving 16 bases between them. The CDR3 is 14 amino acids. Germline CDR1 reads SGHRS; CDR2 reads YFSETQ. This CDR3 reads CASNPRVSGDTQYF. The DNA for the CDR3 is TGCGCCAGCAACCCCCGGGTTAGCGGAGATACGCAGTATTTT.

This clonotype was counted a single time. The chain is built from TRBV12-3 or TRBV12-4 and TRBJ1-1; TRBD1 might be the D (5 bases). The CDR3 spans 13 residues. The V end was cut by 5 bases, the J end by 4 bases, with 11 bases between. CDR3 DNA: TGTGCCAGCAGTACAAGGGGATTCACTGAAGCTTTCTTT. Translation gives CASSTRGFTEAFF.

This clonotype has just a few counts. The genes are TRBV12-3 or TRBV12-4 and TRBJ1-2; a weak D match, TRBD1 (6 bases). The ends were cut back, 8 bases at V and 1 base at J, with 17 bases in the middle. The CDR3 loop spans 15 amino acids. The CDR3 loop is CASSPGQIVNYGYTF. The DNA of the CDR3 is TGTGCCAGCTCCCCCGGACAGATTGTTAACTATGGCTACACCTTC.

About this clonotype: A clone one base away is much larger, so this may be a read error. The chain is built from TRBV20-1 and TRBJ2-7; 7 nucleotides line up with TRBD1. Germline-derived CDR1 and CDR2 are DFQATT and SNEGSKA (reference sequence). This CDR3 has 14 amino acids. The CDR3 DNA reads TGCAGTGCCCCGGACAGGAAGGGATCCTACGGGCAGTACTTC. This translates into CSAPDRKGSYGQYF.

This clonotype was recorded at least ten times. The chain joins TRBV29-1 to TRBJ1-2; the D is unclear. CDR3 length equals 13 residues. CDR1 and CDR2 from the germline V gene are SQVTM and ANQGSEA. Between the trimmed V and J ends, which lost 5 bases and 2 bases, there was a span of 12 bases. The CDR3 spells CSVIYMNNYGYTF. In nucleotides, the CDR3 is TGCAGCGTTATATACATGAACAACTATGGCTACACCTTC.

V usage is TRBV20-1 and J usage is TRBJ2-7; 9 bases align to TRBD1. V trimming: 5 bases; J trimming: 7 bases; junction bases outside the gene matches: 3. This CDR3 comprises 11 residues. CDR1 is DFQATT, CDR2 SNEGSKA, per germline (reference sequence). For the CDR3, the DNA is TGCAGTGCTGACAGGGGGAGAGAGCAGTACTTC. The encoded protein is CSADRGREQYF.